This is a list of T cell receptor beta chains from one sample in a study of cytomegalovirus exposure and HLA in healthy donors. Clones were read by immunoSEQ multiplex PCR, and TCRdb kept only the in-frame ones, dropping some. The sample consists of some 200,000 clones, around 70% of them appearing once. Sequenced material: PBMCs. The source is a man aged 35 to 55 in good health and CMV-seropositive. The CDR3 runs from the conserved cysteine through the conserved F or W. Each record gives: V gene, clone size, D gene, J gene, CDR3 DNA, CDR3 protein. The D gene is left open where the match is weak. A row's size may be missing; if present it is once, few, many or a size class.

TRBV29-1	-	-	TRBJ1-1	TGCAGCGTTGGGGGGGTACTGGCGAACACTGAAGTTTTCTTT	CSVGGVLANTEVFF
TRBV28	-	TRBD1	TRBJ1-6	TGTGCCAGCAGTTCGAAGGGACAGGGGGCTTATTCACCCCTCCACTTT	CASSSKGQGAYSPLHF
TRBV11-2	-	TRBD2	TRBJ2-3	TGTGCCACCCATGGGGGCGGTCCAGGACTAGCGGGTAGCACAGATACGCAGTATTTT	CATHGGGPGLAGSTDTQYF
TRBV19	few	-	TRBJ1-2	TGTGCCAGTAGTTCCCCAGAAGACTATGGCTACACCTTC	CASSSPEDYGYTF
TRBV4-2	once	TRBD1	TRBJ1-6	TGTGCCAGCAGCCTGACCTGGGGGACAGACAATTCACCCCTCCACTTT	CASSLTWGTDNSPLHF
TRBV5-4	-	-	TRBJ1-1	TGTGCCAGCAGCTTGTGGGGGGTCGCTGAAGCTTTCTTT	CASSLWGVAEAFF
TRBV5-1	-	TRBD1	TRBJ2-5	TGCGCCAGCAGAAGGACAGGGGGCGGGGAGACCCAGTACTTC	CASRRTGGGETQYF
TRBV2	-	TRBD2	TRBJ2-5	TGTGCCAGCAGTGACCCTGCGGTAGCGGGGGCACAAGAGACCCAGTACTTC	CASSDPAVAGAQETQYF
TRBV6-1	-	-	TRBJ1-6	TGTGCCAGCAGTGGGGCAGATAATTCACCCCTCCACTTT	CASSGADNSPLHF
TRBV4-3	few	TRBD1	TRBJ2-7	TGCGCCAGCAGCCATCGGGACAGGGGGCCCTACGAGCAGTACTTC	CASSHRDRGPYEQYF